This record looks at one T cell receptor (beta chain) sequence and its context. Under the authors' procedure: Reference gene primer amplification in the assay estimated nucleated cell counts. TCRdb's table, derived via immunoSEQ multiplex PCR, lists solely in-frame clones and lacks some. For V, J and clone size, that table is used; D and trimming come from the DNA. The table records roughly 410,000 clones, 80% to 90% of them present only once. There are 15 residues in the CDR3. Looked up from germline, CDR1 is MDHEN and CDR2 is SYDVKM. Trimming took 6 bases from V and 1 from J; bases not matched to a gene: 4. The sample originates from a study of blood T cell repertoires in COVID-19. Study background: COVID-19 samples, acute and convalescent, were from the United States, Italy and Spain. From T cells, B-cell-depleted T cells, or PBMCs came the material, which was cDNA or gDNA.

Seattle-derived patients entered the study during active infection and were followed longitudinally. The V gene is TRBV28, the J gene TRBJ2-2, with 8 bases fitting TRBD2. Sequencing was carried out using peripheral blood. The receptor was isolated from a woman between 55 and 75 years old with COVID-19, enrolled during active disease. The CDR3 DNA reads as TGTGCCAGCAGCTCCCGGGGGGGGAACACCGGGGAGCTGTTTTTT. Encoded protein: CASSSRGGNTGELFF.